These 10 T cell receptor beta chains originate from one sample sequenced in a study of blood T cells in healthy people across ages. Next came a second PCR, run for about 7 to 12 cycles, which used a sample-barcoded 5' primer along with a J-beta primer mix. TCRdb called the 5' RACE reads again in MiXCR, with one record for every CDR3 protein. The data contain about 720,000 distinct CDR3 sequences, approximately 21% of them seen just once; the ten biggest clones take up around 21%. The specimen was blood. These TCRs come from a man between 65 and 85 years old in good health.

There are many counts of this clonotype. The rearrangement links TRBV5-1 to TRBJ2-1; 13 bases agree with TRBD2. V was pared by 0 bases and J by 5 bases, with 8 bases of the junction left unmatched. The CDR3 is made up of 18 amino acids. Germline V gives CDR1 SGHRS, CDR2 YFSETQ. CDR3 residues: CASSLAFFGTSGNNEQFF. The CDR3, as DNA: TGCGCCAGCAGCTTGGCGTTTTTTGGGACTAGCGGGAACAATGAGCAGTTCTTC.

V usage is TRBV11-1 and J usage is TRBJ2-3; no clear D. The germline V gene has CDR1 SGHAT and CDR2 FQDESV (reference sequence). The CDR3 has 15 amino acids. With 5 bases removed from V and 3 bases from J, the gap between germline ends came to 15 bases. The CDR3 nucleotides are TGTGCCAGCAGCAAAGGACCTACGAATACAGATACGCAGTATTTT. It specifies CASSKGPTNTDTQYF.

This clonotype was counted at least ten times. Here the CDR3 DNA reads TGCAGTGCTGCCCCTGGGGGACGGCAGCCCCAGCATTTT. It yields the protein CSAAPGGRQPQHF. The rearrangement links TRBV20-1 to TRBJ1-5; D may be TRBD1 (5 bases). V dropped 5 bases and J dropped 7 bases, with 15 bases sitting between them. The CDR3 extends over 13 amino acids. CDR1 is DFQATT and CDR2 is SNEGSKA in the germline V gene (reference sequence).

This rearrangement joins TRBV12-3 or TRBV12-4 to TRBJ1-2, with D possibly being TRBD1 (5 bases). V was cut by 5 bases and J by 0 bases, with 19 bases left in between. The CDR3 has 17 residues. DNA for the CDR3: TGTGCCAGCAGTCCGAACTCTCGGGGGTCCACTAACTATGGCTACACCTTC. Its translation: CASSPNSRGSTNYGYTF.

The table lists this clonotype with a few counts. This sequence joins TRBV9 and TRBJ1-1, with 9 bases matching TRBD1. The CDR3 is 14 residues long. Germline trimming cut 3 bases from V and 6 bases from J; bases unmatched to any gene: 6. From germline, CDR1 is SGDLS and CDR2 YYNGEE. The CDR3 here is CASSAGQGWAEAFF. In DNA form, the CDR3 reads TGTGCCAGCAGCGCGGGACAGGGTTGGGCTGAAGCTTTCTTT.

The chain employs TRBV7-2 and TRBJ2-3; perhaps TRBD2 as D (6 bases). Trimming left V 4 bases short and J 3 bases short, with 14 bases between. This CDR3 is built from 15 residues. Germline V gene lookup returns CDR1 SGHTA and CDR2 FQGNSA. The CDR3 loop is CASSYRDLWTDTQYF. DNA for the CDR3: TGTGCCAGCAGCTACCGGGACTTATGGACAGATACGCAGTATTTT.

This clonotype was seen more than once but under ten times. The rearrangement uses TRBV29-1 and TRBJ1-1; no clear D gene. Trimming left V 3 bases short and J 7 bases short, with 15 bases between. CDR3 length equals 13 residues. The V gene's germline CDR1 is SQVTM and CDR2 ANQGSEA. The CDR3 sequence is CSVEIGVYSEAFF. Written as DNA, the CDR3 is TGCAGCGTTGAGATTGGGGTCTATAGTGAAGCTTTCTTT.

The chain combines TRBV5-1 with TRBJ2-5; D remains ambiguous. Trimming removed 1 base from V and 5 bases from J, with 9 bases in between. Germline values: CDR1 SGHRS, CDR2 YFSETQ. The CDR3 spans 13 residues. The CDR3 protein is CASSLSKVETQYF. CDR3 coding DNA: TGCGCCAGCAGCTTGTCGAAGGTGGAGACCCAGTACTTC.

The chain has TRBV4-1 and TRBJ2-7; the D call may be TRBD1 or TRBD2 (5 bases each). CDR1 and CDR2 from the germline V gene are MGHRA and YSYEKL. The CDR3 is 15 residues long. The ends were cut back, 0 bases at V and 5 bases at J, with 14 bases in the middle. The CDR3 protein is CASSQDGGSWNEQYF. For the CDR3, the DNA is TGCGCCAGCAGCCAAGATGGGGGTAGTTGGAACGAGCAGTACTTC.

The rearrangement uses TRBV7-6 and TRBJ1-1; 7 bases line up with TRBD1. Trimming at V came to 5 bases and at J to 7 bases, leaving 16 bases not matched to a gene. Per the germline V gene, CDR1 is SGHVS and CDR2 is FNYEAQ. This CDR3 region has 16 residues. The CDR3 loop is CASSPPRDRTMNEAFF. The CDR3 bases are TGTGCCAGCAGCCCACCCCGGGACAGAACGATGAATGAAGCTTTCTTT.